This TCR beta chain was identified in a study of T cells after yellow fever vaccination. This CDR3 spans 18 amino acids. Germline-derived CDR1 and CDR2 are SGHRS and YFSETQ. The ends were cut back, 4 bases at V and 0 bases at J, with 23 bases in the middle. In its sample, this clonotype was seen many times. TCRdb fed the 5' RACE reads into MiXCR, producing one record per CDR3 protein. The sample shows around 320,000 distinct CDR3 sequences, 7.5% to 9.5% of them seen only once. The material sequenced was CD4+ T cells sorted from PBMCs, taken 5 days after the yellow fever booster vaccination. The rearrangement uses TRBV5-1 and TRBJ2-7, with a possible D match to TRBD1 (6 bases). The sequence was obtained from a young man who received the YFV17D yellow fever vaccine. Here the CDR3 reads CASSAGTRGGPSSYEQYV. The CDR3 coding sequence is TGCGCCAGCAGCGCCGGGACAAGAGGTGGGCCCAGCTCCTACGAGCAGTACGTC.